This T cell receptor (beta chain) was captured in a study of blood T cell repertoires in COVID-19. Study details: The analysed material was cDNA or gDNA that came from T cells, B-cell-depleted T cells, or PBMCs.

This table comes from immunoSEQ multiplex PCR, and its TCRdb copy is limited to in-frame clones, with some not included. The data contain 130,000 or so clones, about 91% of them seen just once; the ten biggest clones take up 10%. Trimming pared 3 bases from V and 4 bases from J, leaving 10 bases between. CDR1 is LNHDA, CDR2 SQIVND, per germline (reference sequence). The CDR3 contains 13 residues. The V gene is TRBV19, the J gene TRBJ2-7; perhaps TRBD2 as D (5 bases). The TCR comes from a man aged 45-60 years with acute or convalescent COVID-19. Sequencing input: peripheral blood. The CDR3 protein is CASSMDWRYEQYF. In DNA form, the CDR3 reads TGTGCCAGTAGTATGGACTGGCGATACGAGCAGTACTTC.